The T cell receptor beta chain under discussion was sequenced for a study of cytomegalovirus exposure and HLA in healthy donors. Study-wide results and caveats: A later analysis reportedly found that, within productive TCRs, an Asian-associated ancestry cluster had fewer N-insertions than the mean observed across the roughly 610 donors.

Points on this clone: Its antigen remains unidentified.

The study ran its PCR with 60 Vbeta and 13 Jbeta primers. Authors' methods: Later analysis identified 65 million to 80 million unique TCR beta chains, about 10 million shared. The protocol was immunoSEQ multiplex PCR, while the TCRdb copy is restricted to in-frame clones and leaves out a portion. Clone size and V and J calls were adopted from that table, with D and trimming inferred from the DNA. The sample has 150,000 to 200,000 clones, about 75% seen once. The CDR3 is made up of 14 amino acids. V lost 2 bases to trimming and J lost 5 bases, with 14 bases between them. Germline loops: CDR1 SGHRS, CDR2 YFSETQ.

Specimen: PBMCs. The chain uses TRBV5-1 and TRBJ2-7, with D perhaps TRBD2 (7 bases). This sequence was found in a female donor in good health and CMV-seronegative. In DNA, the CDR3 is TGCGCCAGCAGCTTTGAGGGGGGGAGCAACGAGCAGTACTTC. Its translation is CASSFEGGSNEQYF.